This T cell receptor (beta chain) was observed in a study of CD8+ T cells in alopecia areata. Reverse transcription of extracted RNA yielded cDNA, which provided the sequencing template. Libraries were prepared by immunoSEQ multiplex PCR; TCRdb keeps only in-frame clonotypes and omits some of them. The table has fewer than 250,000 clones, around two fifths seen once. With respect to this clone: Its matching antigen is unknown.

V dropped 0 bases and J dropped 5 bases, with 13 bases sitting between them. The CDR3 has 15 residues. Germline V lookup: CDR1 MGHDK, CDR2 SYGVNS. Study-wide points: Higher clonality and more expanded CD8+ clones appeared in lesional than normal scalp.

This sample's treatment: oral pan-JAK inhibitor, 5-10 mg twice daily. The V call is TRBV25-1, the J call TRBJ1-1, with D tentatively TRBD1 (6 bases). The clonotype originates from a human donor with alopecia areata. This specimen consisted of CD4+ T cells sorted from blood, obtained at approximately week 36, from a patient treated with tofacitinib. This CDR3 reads CASSEYVGARTEAFF. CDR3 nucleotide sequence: TGTGCCAGCAGTGAATATGTGGGGGCACGGACTGAAGCTTTCTTT.